This T cell receptor beta chain comes out of a study of cytotoxic CD8 clonotypes in ibrutinib-treated CLL. Study background: Response was recorded as partial in approximately 24 patients and complete in 2; at median around 68 months, around 14 remained remitted and about 12 had progressed. Study-level findings and limits: There were few public clonotypes, and on treatment they contracted or stayed stable.

Profiling relied on immunoSEQ multiplex PCR, and the TCRdb table lists in-frame clones only, not all of them. The table lists fewer than 400,000 clones, roughly 70% of them singletons. The CDR3 length is 15 residues. J lost 5 bases, V lost 0 bases, and 3 bases had no gene match. CDR1 and CDR2 (germline): KGHSH, LQKENI. For this clone: What it binds is not known.

The chain combines TRBV18 with TRBJ2-1; 8 bases match TRBD2. The TCR was taken from a human donor with chronic lymphocytic leukemia. The sequenced sample was PBMCs, obtained after 36 months of ibrutinib treatment. The DNA for the CDR3 is TGTGCCAGCTCACCACCGGGACTAGTGGACAATGAGCAGTTCTTC. Its translation is CASSPPGLVDNEQFF.